The 13 T cell receptor beta chains presented below share a single source sample, sequenced in a study of regulatory T cells in long-lasting Graves disease (dated by TCRdb to the early 2020s). The library relied on multiplex PCR. TCRdb shows the sequencer as Illumina HiSeq 4000. iRepertoire HTBI primers and Arm-PCR amplification of CDR3 regions were used to construct TCR beta libraries. TCRdb passed the public sequencing reads through fastp at Q25 and MiXCR, retaining productive beta sequences. Records with the same CDR3 protein are collapsed into one entry carrying the most frequent genes and DNA. In this sample the table shows about 220,000 distinct CDR3 sequences, approximately 19% of which occur a single time. The ten largest clonotypes hold over 9.5% of the sample. Per the publication, the time point label means: newly diagnosed GD, antithyroid drugs for less than 3 months. RNA was extracted from PBMCs in TRIzol for both TCR sequencing and RNA sequencing.

This same sample was also taken into another study, of T cells in Graves' hyperthyroidism and ophthalmopathy.

Sequenced here: peripheral blood mononuclear cells (PBMCs), sampled at new diagnosis, from a patient treated with antithyroid drugs. The receptors were sampled from a woman aged 30 to 39 with Graves disease. Donor details come from another sample of the same person, matched by shared clones.

The sample holds many counts of this clonotype. The CDR3 here is CASSYSNRLAGTYEQYF. CDR3 bases: TGTGCCAGCAGTTACTCGAATAGGCTAGCGGGTACCTACGAGCAGTACTTC. The chain recombines TRBV6-5 with TRBJ2-7; TRBD2 matches at 8 bases. CDR1 is MNHEY and CDR2 is SVGAGI in the germline V gene. The junction had 9 bases not matched to a gene; V was cut back by 0 bases and J by 2 bases. The CDR3 contains 17 residues.

This clonotype showed up many times. The chain recombines TRBV27 with TRBJ2-5; 12 nucleotides match TRBD2. Germline V CDR1 and CDR2: MNHEY, SMNVEV (reference sequence). This CDR3 has 16 residues. Losses at the gene ends were 5 bases for V and 2 bases for J; bases not matched to a gene: 6. As DNA, the CDR3 is TGTGCCAGCAGTCCTAGACTAGCGGGGGTTCAAGAGACCCAGTACTTC. It yields the protein CASSPRLAGVQETQYF.

This clonotype was seen more than once but under ten times. A much larger clone lies one base from this, so it may be a read error. The gene calls are TRBV18 and TRBJ2-7; 8 bases line up with TRBD2. With V trimmed by 3 bases and J by 7 bases, 17 bases remained unmatched. The CDR3 is made up of 17 amino acids. The germline gives CDR1 KGHSH, CDR2 LQKENI. CDR3 sequence: CASSPSSALTGGVEQYF. The DNA for the CDR3 is TGTGCCAGCTCACCGAGTAGCGCCTTAACCGGGGGGGTGGAGCAGTACTTC.

The chain recombines TRBV3-1 with TRBJ1-6; unclear D gene. Trimming pared 2 bases from V and 8 bases from J, leaving 13 bases between. Germline V gene data show CDR1 as LGHDT and CDR2 as YNNKEL (reference sequence). This CDR3 has 15 amino acids. This chain's CDR3 is CASSQLQLWHSPLHF. The CDR3 region has the DNA TGTGCCAGCAGCCAATTACAGCTTTGGCATTCACCCCTCCACTTT.

The chain recombines TRBV5-6 with TRBJ2-3; 9 bases are shared with TRBD2. CDR1 and CDR2 from the germline V gene are SGHDT and YYEEEE. The V and J ends lost 3 bases and 6 bases, in that order; junction bases with no gene match: 11. This CDR3 is built from 16 residues. DNA of the CDR3: TGTGCCAGCAGCTCTAGCGGTAGCGGGAGTTGGGATACGCAGTATTTT. The encoded protein is CASSSSGSGSWDTQYF.

Many counts were recorded for this clonotype. The chain links TRBV5-1 to TRBJ2-1; 8 positions match TRBD2. Germline V gene data show CDR1 as SGHRS and CDR2 as YFSETQ. Losses at the gene ends were 4 bases for V and 2 bases for J; bases not matched to a gene: 5. The CDR3 consists of 15 residues. The CDR3 bases are TGCGCCAGCAGCCTTAGCGGGGCAACCTACAATGAGCAGTTCTTC. It codes for CASSLSGATYNEQFF.

This clonotype was detected many times. The gene calls are TRBV12-3 or TRBV12-4 and TRBJ2-1; D call uncertain. The V and J ends lost 6 bases and 7 bases respectively, with 13 bases between them. The CDR3 totals 13 residues. DNA for the CDR3: TGTGCCAGCAGCATCAATAAAGGAAATGAGCAGTTCTTC. The encoded protein is CASSINKGNEQFF.

This clonotype has a count of ten or more. The J gene is TRBJ2-7, the V gene TRBV12-3 or TRBV12-4; D is uncertain. The V end lost 3 bases, the J end lost 2 bases, and 14 bases lay between the germline ends. This CDR3 has 15 residues. Written as DNA, the CDR3 is TGTGCCAGCAGTTTTCTCGGTTCGGTAACCTACGAGCAGTACTTC. The encoded protein is CASSFLGSVTYEQYF.

A word on this clonotype: A much larger clone is a single base away; this may be a read error. The CDR3 end shows no conserved phenylalanine or tryptophan, and so a read error is likely. This chain connects TRBV2 to TRBJ2-3; D is ambiguous. The ends were cut back, 2 bases at V and 6 bases at J, with 3 bases in the middle. The CDR3 totals 11 residues. The germline CDR1 and CDR2 sequences are SNHLY and FYNNEI. The CDR3 loop is CASSEKDTQYL. CDR3 bases: TGTGCCAGCAGTGAAAAGGATACGCAGTATCTT.

Remarks on this clonotype: Just one base apart from a much larger clone, this may be a read error. V and J are TRBV19 and TRBJ2-1, with D hard to call. The CDR3 has 13 amino acids. Germline CDR1 LNHDA, CDR2 SQIVND (reference sequence). V was trimmed by 3 bases and J by 12 bases, leaving 15 bases between them. The CDR3 sequence is CASSMSGLGVQFF. The CDR3 coding sequence is TGTGCCAGTAGTATGTCGGGTTTAGGTGTGCAGTTCTTC.

This clonotype occurred many times. V usage is TRBV27 and J usage is TRBJ2-1; D gene ambiguous. The germline V gene has CDR1 MNHEY and CDR2 SMNVEV (reference sequence). The length of the CDR3 is 13 residues. V was trimmed by 2 bases and J by 9 bases, leaving 11 bases between them. CDR3 DNA: TGTGCCAGCAGTTTACCGCCCTTAGGTGAGCAGTTCTTC. Protein sequence: CASSLPPLGEQFF.

This clonotype was observed many times. V is TRBV28 and J is TRBJ2-5, with 8 bases lining up with TRBD2. V trimming: 5 bases; J trimming: 3 bases; junction bases outside the gene matches: 14. The CDR3 sequence is 17 residues long. Germline-derived CDR1 and CDR2 are MDHEN and SYDVKM. CDR3 region: CASSDPRPSGHKETQYF. CDR3 DNA sequence: TGTGCCAGCAGTGACCCTCGGCCTAGCGGGCACAAAGAGACCCAGTACTTC.

This clonotype was found many times. The gene calls are TRBV3-1 and TRBJ2-4, with 10 nucleotides matching TRBD1. CDR3 length: 15 residues. The germline V gene encodes CDR1 LGHDT and CDR2 YNNKEL (reference sequence). Unmatched junction bases numbered 5, after V lost 1 base and J lost 8 bases. The CDR3 loop is CASSQGRDRGHIQYF. The CDR3 region has the DNA TGTGCCAGCAGCCAAGGACGGGACAGGGGTCACATTCAGTACTTC. Together with reference TRBV3-1 and TRBJ2-4, the CDR3 gives the full variable domain: DTAVSQTPKYLVTQMGNDKSIKCEQNLGHDTMYWYKQDSKKFLKIMFSYNNKELIINETVPNRFSPKSPDKAHLNLHINSLELGDSAVYFCASSQGRDRGHIQYFGAGTRLSVL.